This T cell receptor beta chain was identified during a study of T cells after yellow fever vaccination. After removal of 3 bases from V and 5 bases from J, the junction contained 7 bases not matched to a gene. CDR3 length: 16 amino acids. TCRdb reanalysed the 5' RACE reads using MiXCR and keeps one entry per CDR3 protein. This table holds some 70,000 distinct CDR3 sequences, about 6% found once. This clonotype was seen many times. The rearrangement uses TRBV23-1 and TRBJ2-1; TRBD2 agrees at 10 bases. TRBV23-1 is labeled an ORF, and its function is uncertain. The source material was CD8+ T cells sorted from PBMCs, sampled about 49 days after the first yellow fever vaccination. The source of this sequence is a man between 18 and 35 years old who received the YFV17D yellow fever vaccine. The CDR3 DNA reads as TGCGCCAGCAGTCACCTTAGCGGGGGGCTCGACAATGAGCAGTTCTTC. Encoded protein: CASSHLSGGLDNEQFF.